The 25 T cell receptor beta chains below come from one sample, sequenced in a study of T cell responses to AZD1222 COVID-19 vaccine. The assay was immunoSEQ multiplex PCR, and TCRdb's table has in-frame clones only and misses some. The sample lists some 140,000 clones, about 80% seen once, with 4.1% in the top ten. The sequences come from peripheral blood, collected on day 0 of AZD1222 vaccination. Receptors were obtained from an adult in good health.

The chain joins TRBV29-1 to TRBJ2-1; D gene unclear. The CDR3 sequence is 13 residues long. The V gene's germline CDR1 is SQVTM and CDR2 ANQGSEA. Trimming shortened V by 7 bases and J by 0 bases, and 10 bases separated the two germline ends. Here the CDR3 reads CSAIAISYNEQFF. In DNA, the CDR3 is TGCAGCGCCATCGCTATCTCCTACAATGAGCAGTTCTTC.

The chain recombines TRBV5-6 with TRBJ1-1; D uncertain. The CDR3 runs 13 residues. CDR1 is SGHDT and CDR2 is YYEEEE in the germline V gene. V dropped 2 bases and J dropped 0 bases, with 5 bases sitting between them. The CDR3 DNA reads TGTGCCAGCAGCTTTTACCTGAACACTGAAGCTTTCTTT. Protein sequence: CASSFYLNTEAFF.

This clone was counted between two and nine times. The V and J genes are TRBV5-4 and TRBJ2-7; TRBD2 matches 9 bases. Per germline, CDR1 SGHNT and CDR2 YYREEE (reference sequence). Trimming took 0 bases from V and 4 from J; bases not matched to a gene: 5. The CDR3 covers 15 residues. The CDR3 is CASSLAGLAEYEQYF. Written as DNA, the CDR3 is TGTGCCAGCAGCTTGGCGGGACTAGCCGAATACGAGCAGTACTTC.

The chain has TRBV3-1 (or the pseudogene TRBV3-2) and TRBJ1-3; 8 bases map to TRBD1. The CDR3 loop spans 13 amino acids. The germline V gene has CDR1 LGHDT and CDR2 YNNKEL (reference sequence). V lost 8 bases, J lost 2 bases, and 2 bases stayed unmatched. CDR3 residues: CASQQGAGNTIYF. As DNA, the CDR3 is TGTGCCAGCCAACAGGGGGCTGGAAACACCATATATTTT.

The gene calls are TRBV5-1 and TRBJ2-1, with TRBD1 as a possible D gene (6 bases). Germline V lookup: CDR1 SGHRS, CDR2 YFSETQ. The CDR3 length is 15 residues. With 0 bases removed from V and 6 bases from J, the gap between germline ends came to 13 bases. The CDR3 region has the DNA TGCGCCAGCAGCTTGGAGGGTCCCAGGGGCAATGAGCAGTTCTTC. Translated: CASSLEGPRGNEQFF. Drawing the rest from reference TRBV5-1 and TRBJ2-1, the complete variable domain is KAGVTQTPRYLIKTRGQQVTLSCSPISGHRSVSWYQQTPGQGLQFLFEYFSETQRNKGNFPGRFSGRQFSNSRSEMNVSTLELGDSALYLCASSLEGPRGNEQFFGPGTRLTVL.

CDR3 nucleotides: TGTGCCAGCAGCTACCTTAGCGGGGGCACAGATACGCAGTATTTT. It specifies CASSYLSGGTDTQYF. The V and J genes are TRBV9 and TRBJ2-3, with 8 bases identical to TRBD2. V was pared by 4 bases and J by 1 base, with 5 bases of the junction left unmatched. Germline CDR1 SGDLS, CDR2 YYNGEE. This CDR3 has 15 amino acids.

The chain is built from TRBV3-1 (or the pseudogene TRBV3-2) and TRBJ1-5; D unresolved. Trimming took 1 base from V and 7 from J, leaving 11 bases between them. Looked up from germline, CDR1 is LGHDT and CDR2 is YNNKEL (reference sequence). CDR3 length equals 14 residues. CDR3 protein: CASSQGQVSQPQHF. The CDR3, as DNA: TGTGCCAGCAGCCAAGGTCAGGTTTCCCAGCCCCAGCATTTT.

V usage is TRBV2 and J usage is TRBJ1-5; D ambiguous. The length of the CDR3 is 13 residues. Germline V gene data show CDR1 as SNHLY and CDR2 as FYNNEI. Trimming shortened V by 4 bases and J by 5 bases, and 9 bases separated the two germline ends. As DNA, the CDR3 is TGTGCCAGCAGTGCCCGGGAGGATCAGCCCCAGCATTTT. It yields the protein CASSAREDQPQHF. The full variable domain, in which reference TRBV2 and TRBJ1-5 provide the parts outside the CDR3, is EPEVTQTPSHQVTQMGQEVILRCVPISNHLYFYWYRQILGQKVEFLVSFYNNEISEKSEIFDDQFSVERPDGSNFTLKIRSTKLEDSAMYFCASSAREDQPQHFGDGTRLSIL.

The rearrangement uses TRBV7-7 and TRBJ1-4, with 9 bases fitting TRBD1. V shed 5 bases and J 5 bases; nucleotides not matched to a gene: 6. Germline lookup yields CDR1 SSHAT and CDR2 FNYEAQ (reference sequence). There are 15 residues in the CDR3. The CDR3 DNA is TGTGCCAGCAGCCCTGGACAGGGGTGGAATGAAAAACTGTTTTTT. Amino acids: CASSPGQGWNEKLFF.

This chain joins TRBV7-3 and TRBJ2-1; TRBD1 matches at 11 bases. This CDR3 region has 17 residues. Germline CDR1 SGHTA, CDR2 FQGTGA. V was clipped by 1 base and J by 7 bases; unmatched bases: 9. The DNA for the CDR3 is TGTGCCAGCAGCTTAAATCCGGGACAGGGGGTCGCAAATGAGCAGTTCTTC. This codes for CASSLNPGQGVANEQFF.

The chain has TRBV6-5 and TRBJ1-1; D is ambiguous. The CDR3 has 11 amino acids. Germline CDR1 is MNHEY and CDR2 is SVGAGI. V lost 7 bases, J lost 1 base, and 4 bases lay in between. In nucleotides, the CDR3 is TGTGCCAGCACCAGGAACACTGAAGCTTTCTTT. Translation gives CASTRNTEAFF.

V usage is TRBV24-1 and J usage is TRBJ2-5, with 9 bases matching TRBD2. Per the germline V gene, CDR1 is KGHDR and CDR2 is SFDVKD. CDR3 length equals 18 residues. V gave up 0 bases and J gave up 5 bases; unmatched junction bases: 12. CDR3 in amino acids: CATSDLNLGRGGPETQYF. CDR3 nucleotides: TGTGCCACCAGTGATTTGAACTTGGGGCGGGGGGGCCCGGAGACCCAGTACTTC.

This rearrangement joins TRBV19 to TRBJ1-5, with D perhaps matching TRBD1 (6 bases). The CDR3 extends over 15 amino acids. The V end lost 5 bases, the J end lost 0 bases, and 11 bases lay between the germline ends. CDR1 is LNHDA and CDR2 is SQIVND in the germline V gene (reference sequence). The CDR3 protein is CASSPGQISNQPQHF. The CDR3 nucleotides are TGTGCCAGTAGTCCCGGACAGATTAGCAATCAGCCCCAGCATTTT.

This clone was recorded only once. The V gene is TRBV5-3, the J gene TRBJ1-5, with D perhaps matching TRBD1 (6 bases). TRBV5-3 is an open reading frame whose function is uncertain. The CDR3 loop spans 14 amino acids. With 4 bases removed from V and 6 bases from J, the gap between germline ends came to 14 bases. This CDR3 reads CARSPNRQVQPQHF. In DNA form, the CDR3 reads TGTGCCAGAAGCCCCAACCGACAGGTTCAGCCCCAGCATTTT.

This chain joins TRBV19 and TRBJ1-5; D not resolved. V was pared by 1 base and J by 6 bases, with 10 bases between. Germline CDR1 reads LNHDA; CDR2 reads SQIVND (reference sequence). CDR3 length equals 14 residues. In DNA form, the CDR3 reads TGTGCCAGTAGTATAGGGGGTTACGGTCAGCCCCAGCATTTT. Translated, it gives CASSIGGYGQPQHF.

A remark on this clone: A read error is possible here, since a much larger clone lies one base away. V and J are TRBV5-1 and TRBJ1-4, with 7 bases that match TRBD1. The trim removed 4 bases at V and 6 bases at J, leaving 3 bases unmatched. CDR1 and CDR2 (germline): SGHRS, YFSETQ. This CDR3 has 13 residues. CDR3 DNA sequence: TGCGCCAGCAGCCGGGACAGCGATGAAAAACTGTTTTTT. Its translation: CASSRDSDEKLFF.

This clone was counted a single time. DNA for the CDR3: TGTGCCCCAACGATAGGCACGGGGAACATTCAGTACTTC. Its protein product is CAPTIGTGNIQYF. The V and J genes are TRBV21-1 and TRBJ2-4; the tabulated D call, TRBD2, remains unverified against the DNA. TRBV21-1 is an annotated pseudogene. This CDR3 contains 13 residues.

The V and J genes are TRBV6-1 and TRBJ1-1; 9 positions agree with TRBD1. Germline V CDR1 and CDR2: MNHNS, SASEGT. The CDR3 is made up of 16 amino acids. The trim removed 3 bases at V and 1 base at J, leaving 6 bases unmatched. The CDR3 reads CASSEGQGRANTEAFF. DNA of the CDR3: TGTGCCAGCAGTGAGGGACAGGGACGGGCGAACACTGAAGCTTTCTTT.

This chain uses TRBV18 with TRBJ2-1; maybe TRBD2 (5 bases). The length of the CDR3 is 14 residues. Trimming took off 7 bases at V and 1 base at J, with 11 bases between the two ends. Germline V lookup: CDR1 KGHSH, CDR2 LQKENI. CDR3 nucleotides: TGTGCCAGCTTAGGACTTCTATCCTACAATGAGCAGTTCTTC. The encoded protein is CASLGLLSYNEQFF.

The V call is TRBV3-1 (or the pseudogene TRBV3-2), the J call TRBJ1-2, with 7 bases identical to TRBD1. The germline V gene encodes CDR1 LGHDT and CDR2 YNNKEL (reference sequence). The CDR3 has 15 amino acids. Trimming took 1 base from V and 8 from J; bases not matched to a gene: 10. The chain's CDR3 is CASSQALRGKTGYTF. The DNA for the CDR3 is TGTGCCAGCAGCCAAGCCCTCAGGGGGAAAACAGGCTACACCTTC.

V and J are TRBV4-1 and TRBJ2-1; D call uncertain. V lost 6 bases, J lost 5 bases, and 14 bases lay in between. This CDR3 is built from 14 residues. CDR1 MGHRA and CDR2 YSYEKL come from the germline V gene. In nucleotides, the CDR3 is TGCGCCAGCAGTCCTACCGAACGGCACAATGAGCAGTTCTTC. This encodes CASSPTERHNEQFF.

This clone was found a few times. The rearrangement joins TRBV7-9 to TRBJ1-4, with 9 bases identical to TRBD1. V shed 4 bases and J 3 bases; nucleotides not matched to a gene: 6. This CDR3 has 16 residues. The V gene's germline CDR1 is SEHNR and CDR2 FQNEAQ (reference sequence). The CDR3 reads CASSSNRGRANEKLFF. CDR3 sequence (DNA): TGTGCCAGCAGCTCGAACAGGGGGCGCGCTAATGAAAAACTGTTTTTT.

In this sample, this clone turned up once. The junction does not match germline at one end; this may be a read error. The V and J genes are TRBV7-8 and TRBJ2-1; D is tentatively TRBD1 or TRBD2 (5 bases each). The CDR3 contains 15 residues. Germline CDR1 reads SGHVS; CDR2 reads FQNEAQ. In DNA, the CDR3 is TGTGCCGGCAGCCGAGGGTGGGGGAAAGGGGATGAGCAGTTCTTC. Its translation: CAGSRGWGKGDEQFF.

The J gene is TRBJ1-5, the V gene TRBV10-3, with a tentative D call TRBD1 (5 bases). From germline, CDR1 is ENHRY and CDR2 SYGVKD. Trimming removed 8 bases at V and 0 bases at J, with 11 bases between. This CDR3 contains 14 residues. The CDR3 region is CAIASQGSNQPQHF. The CDR3 DNA is TGTGCCATCGCCAGCCAGGGTAGCAATCAGCCCCAGCATTTT.

V is TRBV9 and J is TRBJ2-2; possibly TRBD1 or TRBD2 for D (5 bases each). This CDR3 is built from 15 residues. Per the germline V gene, CDR1 is SGDLS and CDR2 is YYNGEE. Trimming removed 1 base from V and 6 bases from J, with 13 bases in between. CDR3 loop: CASSVQGRGSGELFF. The CDR3 DNA follows: TGTGCCAGCAGCGTACAGGGTCGGGGCTCCGGGGAGCTGTTTTTT.